One and the same sample provided the 27 T cell receptor beta chains below, sequenced in a study of T cell responses to AZD1222 COVID-19 vaccine. Data came from immunoSEQ multiplex PCR; TCRdb stores just in-frame clones and leaves some out. In the table there are 90,000 to 120,000 clones, around 92% of which are singletons. The sample here was peripheral blood, taken 28 days after the second AZD1222 dose. The source of these receptors is an adult who received the AZD1222 COVID-19 vaccine.

The rearrangement links TRBV10-3 to TRBJ2-3, with 10 bases fitting TRBD2. Trimming removed 4 bases from V and 5 bases from J; junction bases left unmatched: 6. The germline V gene encodes CDR1 ENHRY and CDR2 SYGVKD. There are 15 residues in the CDR3. The CDR3 is CAISGTSGAGDTQYF. Here the CDR3 DNA reads TGTGCCATCAGTGGCACTAGCGGGGCGGGAGATACGCAGTATTTT.

The CDR3 DNA sequence: TGTGCCAGCAGTGAACTGGGGGCTAACTATGGCTACACCTTC. This translates into CASSELGANYGYTF. The chain employs TRBV6-1 and TRBJ1-2; possibly TRBD1 for D (5 bases). Germline V gene lookup returns CDR1 MNHNS and CDR2 SASEGT. The CDR3 contains 14 residues. The V end was cut by 2 bases, the J end by 0 bases, with 7 bases between.

The chain is built from TRBV5-1 and TRBJ2-7; no clear D. The CDR3 has 13 amino acids. The germline V gene has CDR1 SGHRS and CDR2 YFSETQ. Trimming pared 4 bases from V and 6 bases from J, leaving 14 bases between. The CDR3, as DNA: TGCGCCAGCAGCGAAGGACCCCCGGGCGAGCAGTACTTC. Its protein is CASSEGPPGEQYF.

J is TRBJ2-7 and V is TRBV6-2 or TRBV6-3; TRBD2 agrees at 12 bases. Germline-derived CDR1 and CDR2 are MNHEY and SVGEGT. The CDR3 loop spans 14 amino acids. Unmatched junction bases numbered 8, after V lost 7 bases and J lost 7 bases. CDR3 bases: TGTGCCAGCACCCCGGGACTAGCGGGTAGGGAGCAGTACTTC. This codes for CASTPGLAGREQYF.

The chain couples TRBV25-1 to TRBJ1-2; D gene unclear. This CDR3 contains 12 residues. V gave up 3 bases and J gave up 8 bases, with 10 bases separating them. Germline V CDR1 and CDR2: MGHDK, SYGVNS. The CDR3 DNA is TGTGCCAGCAGTGAGAAGTGGGGAGGCTACACCTTC. Its protein is CASSEKWGGYTF.

The chain recombines TRBV18 with TRBJ2-5; no reliable D call. The CDR3 covers 13 residues. CDR1 is KGHSH, CDR2 LQKENI, per germline. V was clipped by 6 bases and J by 1 base, with 9 bases between them. DNA for the CDR3: TGTGCCAGCTCGCCCCGGATCCAAGAGACCCAGTACTTC. Amino acid sequence: CASSPRIQETQYF. Filled out from reference TRBV18 and TRBJ2-5, the complete variable domain reads NAGVMQNPRHLVRRRGQEARLRCSPMKGHSHVYWYRQLPEEGLKFMVYLQKENIIDESGMPKERFSAEFPKEGPSILRIQQVVRGDSAAYFCASSPRIQETQYFGPGTRLLVL.

V usage is TRBV6-2 or TRBV6-3 and J usage is TRBJ2-7, with D possibly TRBD1 on 5 matching bases. The germline CDR1 and CDR2 sequences are MNHEY and SVGEGT. V was clipped by 2 bases and J by 5 bases, with 16 bases between them. The length of the CDR3 is 15 residues. The CDR3 region is CASSYAGESRDEQYF. Written as DNA, the CDR3 is TGTGCCAGCAGTTACGCAGGCGAGAGCAGGGACGAGCAGTACTTC.

The chain uses TRBV7-2 and TRBJ2-4; TRBD2 agrees at 7 bases. V was clipped by 5 bases and J by 0 bases; unmatched bases: 13. The CDR3 consists of 18 residues. Germline V gene lookup returns CDR1 SGHTA and CDR2 FQGNSA. The CDR3 DNA is TGTGCCAGCAGCCCCGGACTAGAGTATGGGGTAGCCAAAAACATTCAGTACTTC. It is translated as CASSPGLEYGVAKNIQYF.

The count of this clone is one. This chain links TRBV5-5 with TRBJ2-1, with TRBD2 as a possible D gene (5 bases). The germline gives CDR1 SGHKS, CDR2 YYEKEE (reference sequence). The CDR3 covers 15 residues. Between the trimmed V and J ends, which lost 3 bases and 0 bases, there was a span of 10 bases. CDR3 nucleotides: TGTGCCAGCAGCTCTCGGGGTAGCTCCTACAATGAGCAGTTCTTC. Protein: CASSSRGSSYNEQFF.

Notes on this clone: At one end the junction does not follow the germline gene, possibly because of a read error. V usage is TRBV6-5 and J usage is TRBJ1-2; D call uncertain. This CDR3 has 13 amino acids. Germline V gene sequence: CDR1 MNHEY, CDR2 SVGAGI. CDR3 sequence reads: CASSNSAGYGYTF. CDR3 nucleotide sequence: TGTGCCAGCAGTAACTCAGCGGGGTATGGCTACACCTTC.

Notes on this clone: One end of the junction varies from germline; a read error may be responsible. This rearrangement joins TRBV7-7 to TRBJ2-5, with 8 bases matching TRBD1. Per germline, CDR1 SSHAT and CDR2 FNYEAQ (reference sequence). There are 15 residues in the CDR3. CDR3 DNA: TGTGCTAGCAGTTCGATCCAGGGGGCCGGTGGGGACCAGTACTTC. This codes for CASSSIQGAGGDQYF.

In nucleotides, the CDR3 is TGTGCCATCAGTAACACGGGACTAGCGGGAGTAAATCAGCAGTTCTTC. Protein product: CAISNTGLAGVNQQFF. The rearrangement links TRBV10-3 to TRBJ2-1, with 14 bases lining up with TRBD2. The CDR3 contains 16 residues. V lost 5 bases, J lost 11 bases, and 11 bases stayed unmatched. CDR1 ENHRY and CDR2 SYGVKD come from the germline V gene.

This sequence joins TRBV19 and TRBJ2-2, with D perhaps TRBD1 (6 bases). CDR1 is LNHDA and CDR2 is SQIVND in the germline V gene (reference sequence). Trimming took 6 bases from V and 8 from J, leaving 28 bases between them. The length of the CDR3 is 18 residues. The CDR3 reads CASRVTRTASSPRGELFF. CDR3 nucleotides: TGTGCCAGTAGGGTGACAAGGACAGCTTCTTCCCCAAGGGGGGAGCTGTTTTTT.

This chain connects TRBV30 to TRBJ2-1; the D gene is possibly TRBD1 (5 bases). Germline CDR1 is GTSNPN and CDR2 is SVGIG (reference sequence). V was cut by 4 bases and J by 7 bases, with 17 bases left in between. This CDR3 spans 14 amino acids. The CDR3 loop is CAWTPGQGWNEQFF. The CDR3 DNA follows: TGTGCCTGGACCCCTGGGCAGGGATGGAATGAGCAGTTCTTC. The entire variable domain, with the rest obtained from reference TRBV30 and TRBJ2-1, is as follows: SQTIHQWPATLVQPVGSPLSLECTVEGTSNPNLYWYRQAAGRGLQLLFYSVGIGQISSEVPQNLSASRPQDRQFILSSKKLLLSDSGFYLCAWTPGQGWNEQFFGPGTRLTVL.

The chain uses TRBV6-4 and TRBJ2-3; TRBD2 agrees at 10 bases. From germline, CDR1 is MRHNA and CDR2 SNTAGT. CDR3 length: 15 amino acids. After removal of 2 bases from V and 5 bases from J, the junction contained 4 bases not matched to a gene. The CDR3 region has the DNA TGTGCCAGCAGTGACGGCCTAGCGGGGGTAGATACGCAGTATTTT. This translates into CASSDGLAGVDTQYF.

In this sample, this clone turned up once. DNA for the CDR3: TGTGCCAGTTACCGAGCGGGGGGAAAACCCTACGAGCAGTACTTC. Translating gives CASYRAGGKPYEQYF. The chain is built from TRBV19 and TRBJ2-7; 9 bases line up with TRBD2. CDR3 size: 15 residues. With V trimmed by 8 bases and J by 2 bases, 10 bases remained unmatched. Germline V gene lookup returns CDR1 LNHDA and CDR2 SQIVND (reference sequence).

This chain links TRBV10-3 with TRBJ1-6; 9 bases are a match to TRBD1. This CDR3 is 16 amino acids long. Per germline, CDR1 ENHRY and CDR2 SYGVKD. The V segment lost 1 base and the J segment 5 bases; nucleotides outside the gene matches: 3. CDR3 in amino acids: CAISEFRQGDNSPLHF. DNA of the CDR3: TGTGCCATCAGTGAGTTTAGACAGGGGGATAATTCACCCCTCCACTTT.

The genes are TRBV19 and TRBJ2-1; 8 bases match TRBD1. The CDR3 runs to 13 residues. V gave up 6 bases and J gave up 5 bases; unmatched junction bases: 3. Germline loops: CDR1 LNHDA, CDR2 SQIVND (reference sequence). The CDR3 DNA reads as TGTGCCAGTAGAGGGACAGGACACAATGAGCAGTTCTTC. It encodes CASRGTGHNEQFF.

At least ten counts were recorded for this clone. The chain uses TRBV4-2 and TRBJ2-2, with D unclear. The germline gives CDR1 LGHNA, CDR2 YNFKEQ. V dropped 0 bases and J dropped 5 bases, with 10 bases sitting between them. The CDR3 loop spans 15 amino acids. The CDR3 sequence is CASSQDLVPTGELFF. The DNA of the CDR3 is TGTGCCAGCAGCCAAGATCTCGTTCCAACCGGGGAGCTGTTTTTT.

J is TRBJ2-2 and V is TRBV24-1; D not resolved. Germline loops: CDR1 KGHDR, CDR2 SFDVKD. This CDR3 region has 16 residues. Trimming removed 2 bases at V and 2 bases at J, with 11 bases between. The CDR3 nucleotides are TGTGCCACCAGTGATTCCCCAGACACTAACACCGGGGAGCTGTTTTTT. Protein: CATSDSPDTNTGELFF.

This chain connects TRBV9 to TRBJ2-1; D gene ambiguous. Germline CDR1 SGDLS, CDR2 YYNGEE. V was pared by 0 bases and J by 8 bases, with 15 bases between. The CDR3 runs 15 residues. The CDR3 sequence: CASSVGSDRLHEQFF. CDR3 bases: TGTGCCAGCAGCGTAGGAAGCGACCGGCTCCATGAGCAGTTCTTC.

The V gene is TRBV12-3 or TRBV12-4, the J gene TRBJ1-1, with 8 bases identical to TRBD1. The CDR3 totals 11 residues. V lost 6 bases, J lost 11 bases, and 5 bases stayed unmatched. CDR3 sequence: CASRQTGDAFF. CDR3 in DNA: TGTGCCAGCAGACAGACAGGGGACGCTTTCTTT.

The chain is built from TRBV19 and TRBJ1-5; no firm D call. Germline loops: CDR1 LNHDA, CDR2 SQIVND (reference sequence). Trimming cost V 3 bases and J 4 bases, with 7 bases left between them. The CDR3 runs to 13 residues. The CDR3 region has the DNA TGTGCCAGTAGTATCTCCAGGAATCAGCCCCAGCATTTT. It encodes CASSISRNQPQHF.

V is TRBV27 and J is TRBJ1-2; 7 positions match TRBD1. The junction had 7 bases not matched to a gene; V was cut back by 6 bases and J by 0 bases. The length of the CDR3 is 15 residues. CDR1 is MNHEY, CDR2 SMNVEV, per germline (reference sequence). The CDR3 nucleotides are TGTGCCAGCAGAGGAGCAGGGACAGCTAACTATGGCTACACCTTC. Encoded protein: CASRGAGTANYGYTF.

This chain joins TRBV23-1 and TRBJ2-2; 10 bases map to TRBD1. TRBV23-1 is an ORF, and what it does is uncertain. J was trimmed by 2 bases and V by 7 bases; bases with no gene match: 4. The CDR3 runs 15 residues. The CDR3: CASTRDRGNTGELFF. The CDR3 coding sequence is TGCGCCAGCACCCGGGACAGGGGTAACACCGGGGAGCTGTTTTTT.

Only one count was recorded for this clone. This chain uses TRBV5-5 with TRBJ2-7; TRBD1 agrees at 7 bases. The junction had 4 bases not matched to a gene; V was cut back by 4 bases and J by 3 bases. Germline V gives CDR1 SGHKS, CDR2 YYEKEE (reference sequence). The CDR3 length is 13 residues. The CDR3 bases are TGTGCCAGCAGCCCTACAGGGGTCTACGAGCAGTACTTC. Its translation: CASSPTGVYEQYF.

This chain links TRBV18 with TRBJ2-7, with 10 nucleotides matching TRBD2. The trim removed 1 base at V and 6 bases at J, leaving 9 bases unmatched. The CDR3 is 16 amino acids. The germline CDR1 and CDR2 sequences are KGHSH and LQKENI. CDR3 in DNA: TGTGCCAGCTCACCACTTACTACTAGCGGGGATTCCGAGCAGTACTTC. This sequence encodes CASSPLTTSGDSEQYF.